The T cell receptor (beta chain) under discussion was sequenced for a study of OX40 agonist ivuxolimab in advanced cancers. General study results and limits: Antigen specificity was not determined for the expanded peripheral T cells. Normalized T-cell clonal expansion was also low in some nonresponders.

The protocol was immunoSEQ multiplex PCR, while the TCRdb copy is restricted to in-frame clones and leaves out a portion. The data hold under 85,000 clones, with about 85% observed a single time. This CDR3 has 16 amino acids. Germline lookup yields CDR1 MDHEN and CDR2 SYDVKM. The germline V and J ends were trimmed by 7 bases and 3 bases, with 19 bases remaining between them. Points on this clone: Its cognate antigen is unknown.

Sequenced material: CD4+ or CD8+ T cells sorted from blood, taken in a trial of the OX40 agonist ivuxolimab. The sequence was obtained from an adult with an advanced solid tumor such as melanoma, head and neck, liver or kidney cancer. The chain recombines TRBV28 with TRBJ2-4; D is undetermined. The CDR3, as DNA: TGTGCCAGCACCCCCTCAGGATTTTCGGGCAAAAACATTCAGTACTTC. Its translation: CASTPSGFSGKNIQYF.